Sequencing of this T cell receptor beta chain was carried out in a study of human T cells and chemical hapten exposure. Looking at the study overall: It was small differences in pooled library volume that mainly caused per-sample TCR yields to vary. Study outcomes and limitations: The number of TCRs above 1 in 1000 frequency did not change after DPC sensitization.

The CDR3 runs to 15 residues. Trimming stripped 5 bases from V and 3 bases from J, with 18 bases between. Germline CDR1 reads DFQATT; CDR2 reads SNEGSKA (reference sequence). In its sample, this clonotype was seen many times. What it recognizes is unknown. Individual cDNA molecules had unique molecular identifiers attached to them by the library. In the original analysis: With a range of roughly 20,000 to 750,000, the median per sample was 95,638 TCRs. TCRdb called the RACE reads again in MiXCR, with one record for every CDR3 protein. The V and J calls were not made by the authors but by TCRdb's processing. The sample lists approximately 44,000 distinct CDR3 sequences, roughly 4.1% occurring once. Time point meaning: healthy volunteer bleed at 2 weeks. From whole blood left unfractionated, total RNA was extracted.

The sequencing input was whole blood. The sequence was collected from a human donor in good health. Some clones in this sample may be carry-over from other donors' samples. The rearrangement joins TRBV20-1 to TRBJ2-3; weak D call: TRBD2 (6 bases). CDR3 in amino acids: CSAGPGGPVTDTQYF. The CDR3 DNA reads TGCAGTGCTGGACCTGGAGGGCCGGTAACAGATACGCAGTATTTT.